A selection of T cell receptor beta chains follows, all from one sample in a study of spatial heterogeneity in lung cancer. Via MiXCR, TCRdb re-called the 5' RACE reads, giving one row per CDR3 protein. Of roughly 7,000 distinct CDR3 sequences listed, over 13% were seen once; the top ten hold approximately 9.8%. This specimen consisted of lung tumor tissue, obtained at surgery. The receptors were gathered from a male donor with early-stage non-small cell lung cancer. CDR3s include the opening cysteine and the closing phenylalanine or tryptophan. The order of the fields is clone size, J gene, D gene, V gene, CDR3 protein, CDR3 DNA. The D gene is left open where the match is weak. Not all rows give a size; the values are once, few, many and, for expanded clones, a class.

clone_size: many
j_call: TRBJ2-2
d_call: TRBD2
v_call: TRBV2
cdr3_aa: CASSDVAGGAGELFF
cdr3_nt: TGTGCCAGCAGTGATGTAGCGGGAGGTGCGGGGGAGCTGTTTTTT

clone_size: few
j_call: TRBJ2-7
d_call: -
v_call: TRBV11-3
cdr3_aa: CASSLGQGSDEQYF
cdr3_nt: TGTGCCAGCAGCTTAGGGCAGGGGAGCGACGAGCAGTACTTC

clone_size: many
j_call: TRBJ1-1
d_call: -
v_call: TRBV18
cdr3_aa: CASSILNTEAFF
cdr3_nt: TGTGCCAGCTCAATCCTGAACACTGAAGCTTTCTTT

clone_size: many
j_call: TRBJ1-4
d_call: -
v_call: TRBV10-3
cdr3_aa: CAISNGTQGKLFF
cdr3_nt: TGTGCCATCAGTAACGGGACCCAGGGAAAACTGTTTTTT

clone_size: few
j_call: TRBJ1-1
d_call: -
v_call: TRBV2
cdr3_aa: CASTYEAEAFF
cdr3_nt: TGTGCCAGCACTTACGAGGCTGAAGCTTTCTTT

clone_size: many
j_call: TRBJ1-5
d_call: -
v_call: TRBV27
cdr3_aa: CASSLYRNQPQHF
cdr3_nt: TGTGCCAGCAGTTTATACAGGAATCAGCCCCAGCATTTT

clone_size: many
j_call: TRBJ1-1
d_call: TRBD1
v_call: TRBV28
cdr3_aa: CASNRQGRTEAFF
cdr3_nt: TGTGCCAGCAATAGACAGGGGAGGACTGAAGCTTTCTTT

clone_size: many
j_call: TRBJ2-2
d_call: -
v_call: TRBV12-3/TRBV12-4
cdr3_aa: CASSLIGRTGELFF
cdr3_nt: TGTGCCAGCAGTTTGATAGGACGCACCGGGGAGCTGTTTTTT

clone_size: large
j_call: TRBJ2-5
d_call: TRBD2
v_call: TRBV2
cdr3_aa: CASRRENEETQYF
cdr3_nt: TGTGCCAGCAGGCGGGAGAATGAAGAGACCCAGTACTTC

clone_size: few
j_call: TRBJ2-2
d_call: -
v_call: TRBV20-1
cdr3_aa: CSARDIDRPPNTGELFF
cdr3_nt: TGCAGTGCTAGAGATATCGACAGGCCTCCGAACACCGGGGAGCTGTTTTTT

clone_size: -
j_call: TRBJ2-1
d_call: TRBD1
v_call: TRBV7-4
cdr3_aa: CASSPRDRGSYNEQFF
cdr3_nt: TGTGCCAGCAGCCCGCGGGACAGGGGCTCCTACAATGAGCAGTTCTTC

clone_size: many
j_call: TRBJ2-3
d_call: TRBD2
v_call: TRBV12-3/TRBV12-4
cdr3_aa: CASSLVRGVTDTQYF
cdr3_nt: TGTGCCAGCAGTTTAGTGCGGGGGGTCACAGATACGCAGTATTTT

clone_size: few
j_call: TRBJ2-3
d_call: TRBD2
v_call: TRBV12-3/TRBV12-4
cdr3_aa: CASSRTSGWISSTDTQYF
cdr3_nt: TGTGCCAGCAGCCGGACTAGCGGGTGGATTTCTAGCACAGATACGCAGTATTTT

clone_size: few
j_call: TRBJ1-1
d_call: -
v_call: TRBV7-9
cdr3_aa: CASRLPENTEAFF
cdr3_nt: TGTGCCAGCAGGTTACCCGAGAACACTGAAGCTTTCTTT

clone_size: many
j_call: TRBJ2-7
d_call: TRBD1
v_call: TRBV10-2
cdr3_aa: CASGGGTGIYEQYF
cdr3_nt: TGCGCCAGCGGAGGAGGGACAGGGATCTACGAGCAGTACTTC

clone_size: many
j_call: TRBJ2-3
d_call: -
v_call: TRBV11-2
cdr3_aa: CASSLVRGSTSTDTQYF
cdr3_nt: TGTGCCAGCAGCTTAGTCCGAGGCTCCACCAGCACAGATACGCAGTATTTT

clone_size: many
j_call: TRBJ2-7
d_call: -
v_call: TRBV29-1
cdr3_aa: CSVEIASSYEQYF
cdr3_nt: TGCAGCGTTGAAATCGCGAGCTCCTACGAGCAGTACTTC

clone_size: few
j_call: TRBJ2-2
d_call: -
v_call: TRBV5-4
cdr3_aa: CASSLVAAGELFF
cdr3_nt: TGTGCCAGCAGCTTGGTGGCGGCCGGGGAGCTGTTTTTT

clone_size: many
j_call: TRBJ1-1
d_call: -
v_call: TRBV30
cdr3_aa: CAWSVKGWDTEAFF
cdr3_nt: TGTGCCTGGAGTGTAAAGGGATGGGATACTGAAGCTTTCTTT

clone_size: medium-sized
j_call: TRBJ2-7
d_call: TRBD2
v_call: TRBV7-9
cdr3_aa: CASSLEGTRYF
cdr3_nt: TGTGCCAGCAGCTTAGAAGGGACTAGATACTTC

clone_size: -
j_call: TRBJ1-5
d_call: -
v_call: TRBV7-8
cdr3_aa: CASSEEHSNQPQHF
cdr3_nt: TGTGCCAGCAGTGAGGAGCATAGCAATCAGCCCCAGCATTTT

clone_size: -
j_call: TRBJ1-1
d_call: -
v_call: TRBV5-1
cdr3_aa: CASSLGPNAEAFF
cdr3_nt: TGCGCCAGCAGCTTGGGCCCGAACGCTGAAGCTTTCTTT

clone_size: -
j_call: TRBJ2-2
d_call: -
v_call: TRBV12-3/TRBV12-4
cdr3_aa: CASSLVPLNTGELFF
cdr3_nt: TGTGCCAGCAGTTTAGTTCCCCTAAACACCGGGGAGCTGTTTTTT

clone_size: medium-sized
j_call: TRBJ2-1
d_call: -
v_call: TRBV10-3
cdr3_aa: CAISEVAQNEQFF
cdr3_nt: TGTGCCATCAGTGAGGTTGCTCAGAATGAGCAGTTCTTC